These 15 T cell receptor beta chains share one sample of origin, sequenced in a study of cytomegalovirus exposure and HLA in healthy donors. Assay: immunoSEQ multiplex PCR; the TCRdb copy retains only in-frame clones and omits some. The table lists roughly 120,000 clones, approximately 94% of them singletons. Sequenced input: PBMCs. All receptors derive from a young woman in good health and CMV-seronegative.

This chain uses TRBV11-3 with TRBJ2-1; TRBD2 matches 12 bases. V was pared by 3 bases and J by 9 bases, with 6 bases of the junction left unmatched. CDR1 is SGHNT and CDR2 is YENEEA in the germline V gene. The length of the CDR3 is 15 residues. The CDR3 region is CASSLSPSGRAEQFF. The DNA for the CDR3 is TGTGCCAGCAGCTTGTCCCCTAGCGGGAGGGCTGAGCAGTTCTTC.

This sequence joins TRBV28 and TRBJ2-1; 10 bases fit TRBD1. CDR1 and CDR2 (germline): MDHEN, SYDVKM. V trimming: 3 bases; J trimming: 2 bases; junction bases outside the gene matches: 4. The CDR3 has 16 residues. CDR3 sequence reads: CASSLRGTGAYNEQFF. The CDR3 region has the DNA TGTGCCAGCAGTTTGAGGGGGACAGGGGCCTACAATGAGCAGTTCTTC.

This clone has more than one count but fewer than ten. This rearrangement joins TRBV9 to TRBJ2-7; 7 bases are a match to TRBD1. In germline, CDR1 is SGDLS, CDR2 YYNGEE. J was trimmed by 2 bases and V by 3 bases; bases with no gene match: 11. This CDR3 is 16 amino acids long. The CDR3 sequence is CASSEQGQPYTYEQYF. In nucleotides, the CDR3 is TGTGCCAGCAGCGAGCAGGGACAGCCCTATACCTACGAGCAGTACTTC.

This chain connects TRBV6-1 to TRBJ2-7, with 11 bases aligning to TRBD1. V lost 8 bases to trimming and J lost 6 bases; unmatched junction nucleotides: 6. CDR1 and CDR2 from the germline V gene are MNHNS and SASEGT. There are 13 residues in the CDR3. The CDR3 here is CASWGQGDLEQYF. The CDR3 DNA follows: TGTGCCAGCTGGGGACAGGGGGATCTCGAGCAGTACTTC.

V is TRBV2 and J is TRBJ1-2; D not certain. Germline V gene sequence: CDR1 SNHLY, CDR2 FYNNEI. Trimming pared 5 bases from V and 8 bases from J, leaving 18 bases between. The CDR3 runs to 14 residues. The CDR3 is CASSLDSPRRGYTF. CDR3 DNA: TGTGCCAGCAGTTTAGACTCTCCGCGGCGGGGCTACACCTTC.

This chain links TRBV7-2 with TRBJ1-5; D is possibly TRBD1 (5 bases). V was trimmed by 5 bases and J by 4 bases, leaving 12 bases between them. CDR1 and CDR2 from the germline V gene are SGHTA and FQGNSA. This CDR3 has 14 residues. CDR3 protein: CASSPWEGNQPQHF. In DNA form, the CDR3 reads TGTGCCAGCAGCCCCTGGGAGGGGAATCAGCCCCAGCATTTT.

CDR3 residues: CASREGTENGYTF. CDR3 coding DNA: TGTGCCAGTAGAGAGGGGACAGAGAATGGCTACACCTTC. The chain uses TRBV6-5 and TRBJ1-2, with 7 positions matching TRBD1. Germline-derived CDR1 and CDR2 are MNHEY and SVGAGI. This CDR3 spans 13 amino acids. Trimming at V came to 9 bases and at J to 6 bases, leaving 10 bases not matched to a gene.

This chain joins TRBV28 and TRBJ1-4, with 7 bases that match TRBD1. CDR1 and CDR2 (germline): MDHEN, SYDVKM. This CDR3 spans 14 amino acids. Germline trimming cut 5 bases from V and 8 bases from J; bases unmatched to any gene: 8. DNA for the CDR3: TGTGCCAGCAGTAGAGGGGGCGCGTGGGAAAAACTGTTTTTT. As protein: CASSRGGAWEKLFF.

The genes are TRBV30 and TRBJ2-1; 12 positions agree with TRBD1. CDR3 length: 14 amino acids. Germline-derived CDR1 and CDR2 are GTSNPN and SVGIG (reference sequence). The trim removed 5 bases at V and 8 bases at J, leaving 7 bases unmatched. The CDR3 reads CAWEWDRGLDEQFF. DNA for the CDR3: TGTGCCTGGGAGTGGGACAGGGGGCTCGATGAGCAGTTCTTC.

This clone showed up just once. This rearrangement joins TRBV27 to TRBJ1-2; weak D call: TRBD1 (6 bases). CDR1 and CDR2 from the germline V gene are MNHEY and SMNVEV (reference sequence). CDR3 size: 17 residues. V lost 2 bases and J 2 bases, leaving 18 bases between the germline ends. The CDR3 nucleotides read TGTGCCAGCAGTTTAGTCGGGACACTCCCGATAAACTATGGCTACACCTTC. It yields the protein CASSLVGTLPINYGYTF.

CDR3 bases: TGCGCCAGCAGTAGGTGGACAGGGACCGAAAACTATGGCTACACCTTC. Translated, it gives CASSRWTGTENYGYTF. V and J are TRBV5-1 and TRBJ1-2, with 8 nucleotides matching TRBD1. The V and J ends lost 5 bases and 2 bases, in that order; junction bases with no gene match: 11. There are 16 residues in the CDR3. CDR1 and CDR2 from the germline V gene are SGHRS and YFSETQ.

CDR3 residues: CASSPGQATYEQYF. CDR3 bases: TGTGCCAGCAGTCCGGGACAGGCGACCTACGAGCAGTACTTC. This chain links TRBV28 with TRBJ2-7; TRBD1 aligns across 8 bases. Looked up from germline, CDR1 is MDHEN and CDR2 is SYDVKM. The CDR3 runs to 14 residues. After removal of 5 bases from V and 2 bases from J, the junction contained 5 bases not matched to a gene.

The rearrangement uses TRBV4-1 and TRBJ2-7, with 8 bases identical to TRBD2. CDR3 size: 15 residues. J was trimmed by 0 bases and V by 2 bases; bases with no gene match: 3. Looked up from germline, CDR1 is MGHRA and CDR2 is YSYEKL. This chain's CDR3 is CASSQSSGGSYEQYF. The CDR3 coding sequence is TGCGCCAGCAGCCAATCGAGCGGGGGCTCCTACGAGCAGTACTTC.

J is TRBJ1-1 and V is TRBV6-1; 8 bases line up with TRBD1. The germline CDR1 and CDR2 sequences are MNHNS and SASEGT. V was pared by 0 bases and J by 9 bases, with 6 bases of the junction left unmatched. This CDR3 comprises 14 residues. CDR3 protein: CASSEARGPAKAFF. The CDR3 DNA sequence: TGTGCCAGCAGTGAAGCCAGGGGGCCCGCTAAAGCTTTCTTT.

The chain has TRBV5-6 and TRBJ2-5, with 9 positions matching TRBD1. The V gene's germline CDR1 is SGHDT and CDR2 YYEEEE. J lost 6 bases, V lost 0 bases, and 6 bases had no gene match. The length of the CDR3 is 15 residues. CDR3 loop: CASSLADRGGQTQYF. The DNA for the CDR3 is TGTGCCAGCAGCTTGGCGGACAGGGGCGGGCAGACCCAGTACTTC.